This T cell receptor (beta chain) was retrieved from a study of CD8 T cells in Susac syndrome. In the study overall: Sequenced Susac syndrome patients included roughly six with clinically active disease and fewer than 10 in remission.

The germline V gene encodes CDR1 MNHEY and CDR2 SVGAGI. Trimming removed 0 bases from V and 3 bases from J, with 14 bases in between. CDR3 length: 16 amino acids. It was with random hexamers that roughly 0.45 to 1 ug RNA was reverse transcribed. Amplification of TCR beta CDR3 was carried out by immunoSEQ multiplex PCR, which covered 54 Vbeta and 13 Jbeta segments. TCRdb called the immunoSEQ multiplex PCR reads again in MiXCR, with one record for every CDR3 protein. The table has about 24,000 distinct CDR3 sequences, just under 95% seen once. The sequenced sample was CD8+ T cells from PBMCs. The J gene is TRBJ1-2, the V gene TRBV6-5; maybe TRBD1 (5 bases). This sequence was found in a human donor with Susac syndrome. CDR3 amino acids: CASSYSQGVVYYGYTF. CDR3 nucleotides: TGTGCCAGCAGTTACTCCCAGGGAGTCGTCTACTATGGCTACACCTTC.